Below, 9 T cell receptor beta chains from the same sample are listed, as sequenced in a study of cytomegalovirus exposure and HLA in healthy donors. PCR amplification relied on 60 Vbeta primers (plus 13 Jbeta primers). Profiling relied on immunoSEQ multiplex PCR, and the TCRdb table lists in-frame clones only, not all of them. The repertoire holds around 100,000 clones, with around 77% as singletons. Sequenced sample: PBMCs. The receptors were sampled from a man aged 50-60 years in good health and CMV-seropositive.

V gene TRBV20-1 combines with J gene TRBJ2-7; D possibly corresponds to TRBD2 (5 bases). CDR1 and CDR2 from the germline V gene are DFQATT and SNEGSKA (reference sequence). V was pared by 6 bases and J by 7 bases, with 10 bases between. The CDR3 contains 10 residues. DNA for the CDR3: TGCAGTGCCAGGTGGGAGGAGCAGTACTTC. Protein: CSARWEEQYF.

The chain carries TRBV28 and TRBJ2-1; D is perhaps TRBD1 (6 bases). Looked up from germline, CDR1 is MDHEN and CDR2 is SYDVKM. V was clipped by 4 bases and J by 7 bases, with 8 bases between them. The CDR3 covers 12 residues. The CDR3 DNA is TGTGCCAGCAGTTCTAGGGGGAATGAGCAGTTCTTC. Amino acid sequence: CASSSRGNEQFF.

CDR3 region: CATSRGRGLDRDEQYF. DNA for the CDR3: TGTGCCACCAGCAGAGGCCGTGGACTAGACCGGGACGAGCAGTACTTC. The chain links TRBV15 to TRBJ2-5; 7 bases line up with TRBD2. The J call may be mistaken, given a closer DNA end match to TRBJ2-7. Germline loops: CDR1 LNHNV, CDR2 YYDKDF (reference sequence). The CDR3 contains 16 residues.

The chain carries TRBV6-6 and TRBJ1-6, with D unclear. This CDR3 has 13 amino acids. The germline V gene encodes CDR1 MNHNY and CDR2 SVGAGI (reference sequence). V was clipped by 4 bases and J by 6 bases, with 7 bases between them. The CDR3 DNA follows: TGTGCCAGCAGTTTTGACTCTAATTCACCCCTCCACTTT. Amino acid sequence: CASSFDSNSPLHF.

This clone appeared once. V and J are TRBV7-6 and TRBJ2-2, with D tentatively TRBD1 (5 bases). Germline V gene data show CDR1 as SGHVS and CDR2 as FNYEAQ. The CDR3 loop spans 17 amino acids. Trimming stripped 3 bases from V and 6 bases from J, with 20 bases between. Written as DNA, the CDR3 is TGTGCCAGCAGCTTCTTCGGGTTCAACAGGCGGTCCGGGGAGCTGTTTTTT. Encoded protein: CASSFFGFNRRSGELFF.

The genes are TRBV5-1 and TRBJ2-2; 9 bases map to TRBD1. CDR1 is SGHRS, CDR2 YFSETQ, per germline. The CDR3 contains 18 residues. With V trimmed by 3 bases and J by 3 bases, 12 bases remained unmatched. CDR3 bases: TGCGCCAGCAGCTGGTCCGGGGACAGGGTGTTTGACACCGGGGAGCTGTTTTTT. It encodes CASSWSGDRVFDTGELFF. The whole variable domain, filled in from reference TRBV5-1 and TRBJ2-2, reads KAGVTQTPRYLIKTRGQQVTLSCSPISGHRSVSWYQQTPGQGLQFLFEYFSETQRNKGNFPGRFSGRQFSNSRSEMNVSTLELGDSALYLCASSWSGDRVFDTGELFFGEGSRLTVL.

CDR3 sequence: CASSFYGSPNTGELFF. The DNA for the CDR3 is TGTGCCAGCAGCTTCTACGGTTCTCCGAACACCGGGGAGCTGTTTTTT. The chain carries TRBV11-2 and TRBJ2-2; D unresolved. V was clipped by 3 bases and J by 0 bases, with 11 bases between them. This CDR3 is built from 16 residues. Per the germline V gene, CDR1 is SGHAT and CDR2 is FQNNGV.

The chain carries TRBV14 and TRBJ2-2, with 11 positions matching TRBD1. From germline, CDR1 is SGHDN and CDR2 FVKESK. The CDR3 spans 16 residues. Trimming took 3 bases from V and 4 from J; bases not matched to a gene: 4. DNA of the CDR3: TGTGCCAGCAGCCAGCCGGGACAGGGGGTCACCGGGGAGCTGTTTTTT. This gives the protein CASSQPGQGVTGELFF.

V gene TRBV28 combines with J gene TRBJ1-5; 7 bases are shared with TRBD1. V dropped 4 bases and J dropped 0; count of bases not matched to a gene: 9. The length of the CDR3 is 17 residues. The germline V gene encodes CDR1 MDHEN and CDR2 SYDVKM. CDR3 residues: CASSSASGQFSNQPQHF. In DNA, the CDR3 is TGTGCCAGCAGTTCGGCATCGGGACAGTTTAGCAATCAGCCCCAGCATTTT. Filled out from reference TRBV28 and TRBJ1-5, the complete variable domain reads DVKVTQSSRYLVKRTGEKVFLECVQDMDHENMFWYRQDPGLGLRLIYFSYDVKMKEKGDIPEGYSVSREKKERFSLILESASTNQTSMYLCASSSASGQFSNQPQHFGDGTRLSIL.